This T cell receptor beta chain came from a study of T cells in Graves' hyperthyroidism and ophthalmopathy. The sample holds many counts of this clonotype. The antigen remains undetermined. With 3 bases clipped from V and 6 bases from J, the junction kept 5 bases outside the gene matches. Germline CDR1 reads MNHNS; CDR2 reads SASEGT. This CDR3 has 15 amino acids. Each person with ophthalmopathy scored at least 3 on the Clinical Activity Score, reached NOSPECS grade 4 or higher, and had been ill under 3 months. Researchers barred patients who had uncontrolled infection, other autoimmune disease, pregnancy or lactation. Researchers amplified the TCR beta CDR3 regions from RNA transcripts. Using the HTBI primer set, a first-round RT-PCR was run on the TCR CDR3. From the multiplex PCR reads, TCRdb called clonotypes with MiXCR, one entry per CDR3 protein. The sample has about 530,000 distinct CDR3 sequences, 17% seen once.

Study conclusions and caveats: Blood also held most thyroid clonotypes expanded beyond 0.001.

Sequences were obtained from blood. The sequence came from a woman aged 18-30 years with Graves' ophthalmopathy. The chain is built from TRBV6-1 and TRBJ1-5, with 10 bases matching TRBD1. The DNA of the CDR3 is TGTGCCAGCAGTGACCCGACAGGGGGCCGTCAGCCCCAGCATTTT. This sequence encodes CASSDPTGGRQPQHF.